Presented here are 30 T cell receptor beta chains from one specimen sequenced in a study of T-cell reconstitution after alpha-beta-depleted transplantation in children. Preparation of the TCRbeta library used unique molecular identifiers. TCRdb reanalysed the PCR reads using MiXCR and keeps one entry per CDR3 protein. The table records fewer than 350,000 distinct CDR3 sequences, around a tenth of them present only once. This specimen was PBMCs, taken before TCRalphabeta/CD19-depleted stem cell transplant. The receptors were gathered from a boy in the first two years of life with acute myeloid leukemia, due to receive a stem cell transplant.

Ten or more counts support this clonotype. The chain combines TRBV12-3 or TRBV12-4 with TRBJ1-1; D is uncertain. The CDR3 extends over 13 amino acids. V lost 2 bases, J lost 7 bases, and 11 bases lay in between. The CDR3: CASSLNSALEAFF. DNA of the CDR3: TGTGCCAGCAGTTTAAACAGCGCCCTTGAAGCTTTCTTT.

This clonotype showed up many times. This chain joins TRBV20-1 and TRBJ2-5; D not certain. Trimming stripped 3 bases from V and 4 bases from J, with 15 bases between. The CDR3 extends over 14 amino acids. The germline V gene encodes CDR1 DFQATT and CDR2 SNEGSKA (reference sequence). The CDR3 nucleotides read TGCAGTGCTAGCCTCCCAGGCTATGGAGAGACCCAGTACTTC. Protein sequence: CSASLPGYGETQYF.

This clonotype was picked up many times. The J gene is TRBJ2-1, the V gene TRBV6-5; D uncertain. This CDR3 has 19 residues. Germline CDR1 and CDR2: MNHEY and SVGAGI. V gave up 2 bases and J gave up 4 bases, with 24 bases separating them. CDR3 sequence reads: CASSYRPIRVLGAYNEQFF. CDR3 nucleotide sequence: TGTGCCAGCAGTTACAGGCCGATCCGCGTGCTCGGAGCTTACAATGAGCAGTTCTTC.

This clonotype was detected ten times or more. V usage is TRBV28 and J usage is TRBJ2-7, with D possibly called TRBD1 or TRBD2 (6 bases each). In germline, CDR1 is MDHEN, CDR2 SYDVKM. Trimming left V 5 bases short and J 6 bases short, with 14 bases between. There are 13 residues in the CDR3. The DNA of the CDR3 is TGTGCCAGCAGTCCTGAACAGGGAGGCGAGCAGTACTTC. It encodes CASSPEQGGEQYF.

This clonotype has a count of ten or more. The DNA for the CDR3 is TGTGCCAGCAGCAAAACGGGGTTGGAGACCCAGTACTTC. Its protein is CASSKTGLETQYF. This chain connects TRBV11-2 to TRBJ2-5; a possible D gene is TRBD2 (5 bases). The germline CDR1 and CDR2 sequences are SGHAT and FQNNGV. CDR3 size: 13 residues. The V end was cut by 5 bases, the J end by 5 bases, with 12 bases between.

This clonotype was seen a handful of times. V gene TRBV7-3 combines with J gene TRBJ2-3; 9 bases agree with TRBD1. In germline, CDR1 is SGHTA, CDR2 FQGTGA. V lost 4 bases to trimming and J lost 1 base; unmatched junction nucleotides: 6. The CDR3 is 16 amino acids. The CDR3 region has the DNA TGTGCCAGCAGCTCAACAGGGGGCGGGGGCACAGATACGCAGTATTTT. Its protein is CASSSTGGGGTDTQYF. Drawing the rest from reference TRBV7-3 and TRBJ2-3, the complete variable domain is GAGVSQTPSNKVTEKGKYVELRCDPISGHTALYWYRQSLGQGPEFLIYFQGTGAADDSGLPNDRFFAVRPEGSVSTLKIQRTERGDSAVYLCASSSTGGGGTDTQYFGPGTRLTVL.

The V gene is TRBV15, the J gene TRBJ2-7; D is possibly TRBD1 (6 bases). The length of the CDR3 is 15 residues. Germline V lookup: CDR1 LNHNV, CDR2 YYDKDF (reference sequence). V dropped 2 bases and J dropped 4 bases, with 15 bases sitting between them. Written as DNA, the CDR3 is TGTGCCACCAGCAGAATGACAGGCAACCGTTACGAGCAGTACTTC. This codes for CATSRMTGNRYEQYF. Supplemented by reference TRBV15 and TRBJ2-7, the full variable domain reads DAMVIQNPRYQVTQFGKPVTLSCSQTLNHNVMYWYQQKSSQAPKLLFHYYDKDFNNEADTPDNFQSRRPNTSFCFLDIRSPGLGDTAMYLCATSRMTGNRYEQYFGPGTRLTVT.

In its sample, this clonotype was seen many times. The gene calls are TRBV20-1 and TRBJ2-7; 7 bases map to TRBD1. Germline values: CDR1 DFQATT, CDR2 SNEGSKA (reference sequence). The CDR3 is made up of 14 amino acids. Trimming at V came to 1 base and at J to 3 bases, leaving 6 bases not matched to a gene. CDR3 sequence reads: CSARGPQGNYEQYF. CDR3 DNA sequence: TGCAGTGCTAGAGGGCCACAGGGGAACTACGAGCAGTACTTC.

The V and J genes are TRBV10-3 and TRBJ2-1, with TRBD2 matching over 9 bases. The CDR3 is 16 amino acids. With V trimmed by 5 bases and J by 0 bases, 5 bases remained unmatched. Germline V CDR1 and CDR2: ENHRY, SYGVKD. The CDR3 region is CAISRLAESSYNEQFF. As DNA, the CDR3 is TGTGCCATCAGTCGACTAGCGGAGAGCTCCTACAATGAGCAGTTCTTC.

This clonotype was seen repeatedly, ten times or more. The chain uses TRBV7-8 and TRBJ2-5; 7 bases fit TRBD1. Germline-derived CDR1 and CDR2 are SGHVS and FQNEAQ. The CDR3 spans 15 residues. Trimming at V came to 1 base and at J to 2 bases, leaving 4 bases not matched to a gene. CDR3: CASSLGTGWQETQYF. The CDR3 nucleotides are TGTGCCAGCAGCTTAGGGACAGGCTGGCAAGAGACCCAGTACTTC.

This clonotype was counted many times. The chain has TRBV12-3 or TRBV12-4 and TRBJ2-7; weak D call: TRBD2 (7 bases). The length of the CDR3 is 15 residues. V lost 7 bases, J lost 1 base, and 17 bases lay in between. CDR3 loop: CASTLRGAQSYEQYF. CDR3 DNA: TGTGCCAGCACCCTACGGGGGGCGCAGTCCTACGAGCAGTACTTC.

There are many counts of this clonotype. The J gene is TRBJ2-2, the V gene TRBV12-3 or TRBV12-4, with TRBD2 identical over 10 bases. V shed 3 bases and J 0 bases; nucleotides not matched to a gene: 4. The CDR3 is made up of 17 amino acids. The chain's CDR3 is CASSFWTSGPNTGELFF. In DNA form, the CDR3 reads TGTGCCAGCAGTTTCTGGACTAGCGGACCGAACACCGGGGAGCTGTTTTTT.

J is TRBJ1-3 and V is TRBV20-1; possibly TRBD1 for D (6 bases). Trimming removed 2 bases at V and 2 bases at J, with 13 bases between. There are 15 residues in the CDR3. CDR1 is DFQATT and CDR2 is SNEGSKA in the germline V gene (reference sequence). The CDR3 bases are TGCAGTGCTAGATCGGGGGGGGCGGCTGGAAACACCATATATTTT. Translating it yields CSARSGGAAGNTIYF.

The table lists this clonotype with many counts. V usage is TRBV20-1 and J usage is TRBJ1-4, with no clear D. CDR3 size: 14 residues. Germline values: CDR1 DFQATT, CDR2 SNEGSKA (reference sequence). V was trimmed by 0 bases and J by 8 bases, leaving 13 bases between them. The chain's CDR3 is CSARDSGWSEKLFF. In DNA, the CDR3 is TGCAGTGCTAGAGACTCAGGATGGAGCGAAAAACTGTTTTTT.

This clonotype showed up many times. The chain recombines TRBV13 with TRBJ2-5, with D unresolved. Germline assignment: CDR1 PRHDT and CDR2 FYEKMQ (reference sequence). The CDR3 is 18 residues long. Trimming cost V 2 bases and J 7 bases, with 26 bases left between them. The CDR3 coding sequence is TGTGCCAGCAGCTTACGGAGCGTTGGGCCACTGATCTCAGGGACCCAGTACTTC. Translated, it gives CASSLRSVGPLISGTQYF.

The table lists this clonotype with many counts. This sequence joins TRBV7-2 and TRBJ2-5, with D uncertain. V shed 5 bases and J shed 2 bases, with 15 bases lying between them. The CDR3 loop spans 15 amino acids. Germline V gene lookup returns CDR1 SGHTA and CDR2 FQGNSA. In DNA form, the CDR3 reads TGTGCCAGCAGCCACCGTTACCCCTCTCAAGAGACCCAGTACTTC. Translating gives CASSHRYPSQETQYF.

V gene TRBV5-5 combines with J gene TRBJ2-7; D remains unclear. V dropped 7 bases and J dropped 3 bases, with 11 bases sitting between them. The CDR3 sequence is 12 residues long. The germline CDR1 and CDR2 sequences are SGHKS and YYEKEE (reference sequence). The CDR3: CASRYMGYEQYF. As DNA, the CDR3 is TGTGCCAGCCGATACATGGGCTACGAGCAGTACTTC.

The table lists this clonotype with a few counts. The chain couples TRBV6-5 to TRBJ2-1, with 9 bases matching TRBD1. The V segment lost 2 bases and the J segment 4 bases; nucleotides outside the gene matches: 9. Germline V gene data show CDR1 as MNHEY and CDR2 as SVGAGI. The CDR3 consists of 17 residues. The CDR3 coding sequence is TGTGCCAGCAGTTACACATACAGGGGGCGGGAATACAATGAGCAGTTCTTC. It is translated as CASSYTYRGREYNEQFF.

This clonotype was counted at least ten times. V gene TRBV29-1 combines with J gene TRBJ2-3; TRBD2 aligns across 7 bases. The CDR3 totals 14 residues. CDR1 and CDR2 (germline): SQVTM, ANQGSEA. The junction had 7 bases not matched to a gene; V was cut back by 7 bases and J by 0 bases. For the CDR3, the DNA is TGCAGCGCGACCCGACTAGCAAGCACAGATACGCAGTATTTT. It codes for CSATRLASTDTQYF.

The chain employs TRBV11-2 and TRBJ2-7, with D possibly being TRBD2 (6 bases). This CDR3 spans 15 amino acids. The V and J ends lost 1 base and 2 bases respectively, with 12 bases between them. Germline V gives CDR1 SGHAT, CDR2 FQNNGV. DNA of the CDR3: TGTGCCAGCAGCTTAGTAACGGGAGTAGCCTACGAGCAGTACTTC. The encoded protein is CASSLVTGVAYEQYF.

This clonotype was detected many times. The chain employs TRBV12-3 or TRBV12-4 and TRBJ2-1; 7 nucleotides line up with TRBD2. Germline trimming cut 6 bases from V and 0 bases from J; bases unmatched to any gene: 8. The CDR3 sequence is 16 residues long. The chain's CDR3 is CASSNSGLSSYNEQFF. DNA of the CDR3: TGTGCCAGCAGCAATAGCGGGTTGAGCTCCTACAATGAGCAGTTCTTC.

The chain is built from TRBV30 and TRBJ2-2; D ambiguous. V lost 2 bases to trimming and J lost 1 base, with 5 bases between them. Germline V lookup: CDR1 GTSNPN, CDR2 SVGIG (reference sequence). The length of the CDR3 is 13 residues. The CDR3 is CAWSRGNTGELFF. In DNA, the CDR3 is TGTGCCTGGAGTAGAGGGAACACCGGGGAGCTGTTTTTT.

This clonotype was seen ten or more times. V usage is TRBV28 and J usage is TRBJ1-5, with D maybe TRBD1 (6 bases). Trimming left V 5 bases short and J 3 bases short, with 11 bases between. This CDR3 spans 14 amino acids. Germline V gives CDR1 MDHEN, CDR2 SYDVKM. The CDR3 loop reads CASSQQGYNQPQHF. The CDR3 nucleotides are TGTGCCAGCAGTCAACAGGGTTACAATCAGCCCCAGCATTTT.

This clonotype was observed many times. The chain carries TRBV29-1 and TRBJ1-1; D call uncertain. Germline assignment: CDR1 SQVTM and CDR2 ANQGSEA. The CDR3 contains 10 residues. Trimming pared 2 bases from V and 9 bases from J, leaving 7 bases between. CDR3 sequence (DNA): TGCAGCGTTGAACTGGGGAAAGCTTTCTTT. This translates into CSVELGKAFF.

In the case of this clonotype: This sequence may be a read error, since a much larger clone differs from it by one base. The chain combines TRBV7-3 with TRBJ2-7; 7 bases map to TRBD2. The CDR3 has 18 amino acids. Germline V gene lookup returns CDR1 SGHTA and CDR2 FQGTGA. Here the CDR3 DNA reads TGTGCCAGCAGCTGCGGAGGGTATCTAGCGGACTTTCTCTACAAGCAGTACTTC. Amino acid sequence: CASSCGGYLADFLYKQYF. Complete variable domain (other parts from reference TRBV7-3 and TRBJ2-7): GAGVSQTPSNKVTEKGKYVELRCDPISGHTALYWYRQSLGQGPEFLIYFQGTGAADDSGLPNDRFFAVRPEGSVSTLKIQRTERGDSAVYLCASSCGGYLADFLYKQYFGPGTRLTVT.

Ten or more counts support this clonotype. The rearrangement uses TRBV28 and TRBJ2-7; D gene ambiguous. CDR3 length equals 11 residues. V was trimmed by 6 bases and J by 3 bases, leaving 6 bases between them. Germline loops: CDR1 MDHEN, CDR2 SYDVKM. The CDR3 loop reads CASRLNYEQYF. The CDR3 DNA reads TGTGCCAGCAGATTAAACTACGAGCAGTACTTC.

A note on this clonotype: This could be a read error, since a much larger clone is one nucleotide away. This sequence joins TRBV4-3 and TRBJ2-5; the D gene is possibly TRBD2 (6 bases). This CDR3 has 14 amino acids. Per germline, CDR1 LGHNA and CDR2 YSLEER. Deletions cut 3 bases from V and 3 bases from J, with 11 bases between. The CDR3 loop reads CASSQGGSEETQYF. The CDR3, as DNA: TGCGCCAGCAGCCAGGGAGGCAGTGAAGAGACCCAGTACTTC.

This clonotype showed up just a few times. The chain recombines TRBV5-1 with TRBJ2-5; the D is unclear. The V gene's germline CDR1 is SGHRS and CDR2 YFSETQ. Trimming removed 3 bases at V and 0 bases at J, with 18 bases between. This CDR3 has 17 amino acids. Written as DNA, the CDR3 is TGCGCCAGCAGCTCGGATCGGCTTGCAGAGTACCAAGAGACCCAGTACTTC. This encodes CASSSDRLAEYQETQYF.

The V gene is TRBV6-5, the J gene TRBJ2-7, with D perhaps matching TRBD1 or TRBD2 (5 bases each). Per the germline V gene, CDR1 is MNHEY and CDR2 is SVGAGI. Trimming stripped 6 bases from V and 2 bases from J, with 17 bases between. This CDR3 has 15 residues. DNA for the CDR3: TGTGCCAGCAGCTCCTCAGGGAGTTGGGCCTACGAGCAGTACTTC. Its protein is CASSSSGSWAYEQYF.

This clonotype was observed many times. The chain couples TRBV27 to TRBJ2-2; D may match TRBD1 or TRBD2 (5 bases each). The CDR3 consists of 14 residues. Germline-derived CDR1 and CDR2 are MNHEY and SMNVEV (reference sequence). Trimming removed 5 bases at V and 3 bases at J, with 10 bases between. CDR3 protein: CASSLGRYTGELFF. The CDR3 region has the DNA TGTGCCAGCAGTCTGGGACGGTACACCGGGGAGCTGTTTTTT.